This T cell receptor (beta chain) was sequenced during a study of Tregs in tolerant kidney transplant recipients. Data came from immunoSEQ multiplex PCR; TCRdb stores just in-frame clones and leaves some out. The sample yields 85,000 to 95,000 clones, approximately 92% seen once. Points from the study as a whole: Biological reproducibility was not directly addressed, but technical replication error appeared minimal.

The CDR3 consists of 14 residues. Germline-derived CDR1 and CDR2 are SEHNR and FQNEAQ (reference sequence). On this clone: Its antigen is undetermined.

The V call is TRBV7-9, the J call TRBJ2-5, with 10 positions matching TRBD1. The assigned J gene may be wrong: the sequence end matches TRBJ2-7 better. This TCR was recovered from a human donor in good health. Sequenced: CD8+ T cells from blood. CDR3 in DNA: TGTGCCAGCAGCACCGGGACAGGGGTGAACGAGCAGTACTTC. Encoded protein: CASSTGTGVNEQYF.